This T cell receptor beta chain was identified in a study of shared clonotypes between healthy human individuals. As for the study in general: CD4 naive and memory got three plates each, CD8 naive two, CD8 memory one. Study-wide findings and caveats: Blood was the sole source, and tissue repertoires probably differ.

There are 17 residues in the CDR3. Trimming took 5 bases from V and 3 from J, leaving 20 bases between them. Germline-derived CDR1 and CDR2 are MDHEN and SYDVKM. It was at deep level that the assay was run. Over several immunoSEQ plates, each subset's genomic DNA was distributed in even portions. Sequenced by immunoSEQ multiplex PCR; TCRdb stores in-frame clones only, minus some. In the table there are some 2,500,000 clones, 85% to 95% of which are singletons. As regards this clone: Its antigen is unknown.

The V and J genes are TRBV28 and TRBJ2-1; a possible D gene is TRBD1 (5 bases). The TCR comes from a man aged 18 to 30 in good health. Some clones in this sample may be carry-over from other donors' samples. The sequenced sample consisted of naive CD4+ T cells from PBMCs. The subset denotes: CD45RA+ positively selected. The CDR3 protein is CASSPRQGNRGYNEQFF. The CDR3 DNA sequence: TGTGCCAGCAGTCCACGCCAGGGTAATAGGGGCTACAATGAGCAGTTCTTC.